These T cell receptor beta chains were read from a single sample in a study of CD8+CD57+ T cells in acquired aplastic anemia. TCRdb ran MiXCR on the reads and lists one entry per CDR3 protein. The repertoire holds 90,000 to 150,000 distinct CDR3 sequences, with over 55% as singletons. The sequencing input was sorted CD4+, CD8+, or CD8+CD57+ T cells (not recorded which) from PBMCs. These receptors originate from a human donor with aplastic anemia. The CDR3 runs from the conserved cysteine through the conserved F or W. The D gene is left open where the match is weak. Clone size is stated in some rows and not others, as once, few, many or a class when expanded.

D	size	J	V	CDR3	DNA
-	few	TRBJ2-7	TRBV9	CASSGPGSTAEQYF	TGTGCCAGCAGCGGTCCGGGAAGCACGGCCGAGCAGTACTTC
TRBD1	many	TRBJ2-7	TRBV14	CASSTGTGGYEQYF	TGTGCCAGCAGCACCGGGACAGGGGGTTATGAGCAGTACTTC
-	many	TRBJ2-7	TRBV2	CASSGPRSGGSYEQYF	TGTGCCAGCAGTGGCCCCCGATCTGGGGGATCCTACGAGCAGTACTTC
-	once	TRBJ1-3	TRBV10-3	CAIGSTIGNTIYF	TGTGCCATCGGCTCGACAATAGGAAACACCATATATTTT
TRBD1	-	TRBJ1-2	TRBV19	CASRDRVFNYGYTF	TGTGCCAGTAGGGACAGGGTCTTTAACTATGGCTACACCTTC
-	-	TRBJ2-3	TRBV6-1	CASSYVPDTQYF	TGTGCCAGCTCGTATGTACCAGACACGCAGTATTTT
-	-	TRBJ2-3	TRBV7-2	CASSLKLGTDTQYF	TGTGCCAGCAGCTTAAAATTGGGCACAGATACGCAGTATTTT
-	-	TRBJ1-2	TRBV19	CASTLGTINYGYTF	TGTGCCAGCACCCTCGGGACAATCAACTATGGCTACACCTTC
-	few	TRBJ1-2	TRBV15	CATSIRGAYHGYTF	TGTGCCACCAGCATTAGGGGCGCGTATCATGGCTACACCTTC
-	many	TRBJ2-7	TRBV10-3	CASRQGAAYEQYF	TGTGCCAGCCGGCAGGGTGCAGCCTACGAGCAGTACTTC
TRBD1	few	TRBJ2-7	TRBV5-5	CASSARQGAVHEQYF	TGTGCCAGCAGCGCCCGACAGGGTGCGGTCCACGAGCAGTACTTC
TRBD2	-	TRBJ2-1	TRBV4-2	CASSPGLAELSYNEQFF	TGTGCCAGCAGCCCAGGACTAGCGGAGCTCTCCTACAATGAGCAGTTCTTC
-	-	TRBJ2-7	TRBV6-5	CASSYQLRQEQYF	TGTGCCAGCAGTTACCAGCTTCGACAGGAGCAGTACTTC